The rows below give T cell receptor beta chains drawn from one sample of a study of Graves' ophthalmopathy and Graves' hyperthyroidism. One entry per CDR3 protein results from TCRdb running MiXCR on the multiplex PCR reads. The data contain under 350,000 distinct CDR3 sequences, about a sixth of them singletons. The sample was peripheral blood. The source is an adult man with Graves' ophthalmopathy. Each CDR3 is given with its conserved first and last residue. D genes are given only for firm matches. Not every row has a clone size; where given, it reads once, few, many or a size class.

D gene	V gene	J gene	clone size	CDR3 DNA	CDR3 protein
NA	TRBV20-1	TRBJ2-5	NA	TGCAGTGCTAGCGAAGACAGCATCCAAGAGACCCAGTACTTC	CSASEDSIQETQYF
NA	TRBV15	TRBJ1-5	NA	TGTGCCACCAGCACGGGACACTCGTATAGCAATCAGCCCCAGCATTTT	CATSTGHSYSNQPQHF
TRBD1	TRBV28	TRBJ2-7	many	TGTGCCAGCAGTTTCAACTCCGGGACAGGGGCGTACGAGCAGTACTTC	CASSFNSGTGAYEQYF
NA	TRBV20-1	TRBJ1-6	many	TGCAGTGCTAAGGCGCCCGATTCACCCCTCCACTTT	CSAKAPDSPLHF
NA	TRBV4-1	TRBJ2-7	many	TGCGCCAGCAGCCAAGTTGGTTCATACGAGCAGTACTTC	CASSQVGSYEQYF
NA	TRBV25-1	TRBJ2-2	NA	TGTGCCAGCGAAAGGAGGGCGGACACCGGGGAGCTGTTTTTT	CASERRADTGELFF
NA	TRBV29-1	TRBJ2-5	many	TGCAGCGTTGAAAACAGGAAGGGAGCGGAGACCCAGTACTTC	CSVENRKGAETQYF
TRBD2	TRBV29-1	TRBJ2-7	many	TGCAGCGTTGAGGTAGCGGGAGAATACGAGCAGTACTTC	CSVEVAGEYEQYF
TRBD1	TRBV6-2/TRBV6-3	TRBJ1-5	many	TGTGCCAGCAGTTACTTTATAACAGGGGACGGCAATCAGCCCCAGCATTTT	CASSYFITGDGNQPQHF
NA	TRBV12-3/TRBV12-4	TRBJ1-5	many	TGTGCCAGCAGTAAAGGACAGCCAAATCAGCCCCAGCATTTT	CASSKGQPNQPQHF
NA	TRBV5-1	TRBJ2-4	NA	TGCGCCAGCAGCTTGGATAGGGGGAACATTCAGTACTTC	CASSLDRGNIQYF
TRBD1	TRBV12-3/TRBV12-4	TRBJ2-7	many	TGTGCCAGCAGTAATATGGACAGGGCAACCTACGAGCAGTACTTC	CASSNMDRATYEQYF
TRBD2	TRBV6-5	TRBJ2-7	many	TGTGCCAGCAGTCGGGGGGGGCCCTACGAGCAGTACTTC	CASSRGGPYEQYF
NA	TRBV7-8	TRBJ2-5	many	TGTGCCAGCAGCTTAGCGGAGGGGGCCCAGTACTTC	CASSLAEGAQYF
TRBD1	TRBV30	TRBJ2-5	many	TGTGCCTGGACCCCAGGGGGCGTGGAGACCCAGTACTTC	CAWTPGGVETQYF
NA	TRBV12-3/TRBV12-4	TRBJ1-1	few	TGTGCCAGCAGTTTATCTTTCAGTGAAGCTTTCTTT	CASSLSFSEAFF
NA	TRBV30	TRBJ2-2	many	TGTGCCCGACAGGAGAACACCGGGGAGCTGTTTTTT	CARQENTGELFF
TRBD1	TRBV19	TRBJ1-5	many	TGTGCCAGCAAAGGACAGGGGAACAATCAGCCCCAGCATTTT	CASKGQGNNQPQHF
NA	TRBV12-5	TRBJ1-5	many	TGTGCTAGTGGTTCCCCGGACAGAGGAGATCAGCCCCAGCATTTT	CASGSPDRGDQPQHF
NA	TRBV6-5	TRBJ1-2	NA	TGTGCCAGCAGTACTGGACAGAGCAACACCTTC	CASSTGQSNTF
TRBD1	TRBV30	TRBJ2-5	many	TGTGCCTGGAGTGTGACAGGGATGGAGACCCAGTACTTC	CAWSVTGMETQYF
NA	TRBV5-1	TRBJ2-7	few	TGCGCCAGCAGCTCGGGAAGGATTTCCTCCGAGCAGTACTTC	CASSSGRISSEQYF
NA	TRBV3-1	TRBJ1-1	many	TGTGCCAGCAGCCAAGTTAGAGGCTCAGGCGCTGAAGCTTTCTTT	CASSQVRGSGAEAFF
NA	TRBV12-3/TRBV12-4	TRBJ1-1	few	TGTGCCAGCAGTTTTCGGCAGGCGGACACTGAAGCTTTCTTT	CASSFRQADTEAFF
NA	TRBV2	TRBJ1-1	many	TGTGCCAGGGGGGGGGAGACTAACACTGAAGCTTTCTTT	CARGGETNTEAFF
TRBD1	TRBV4-1	TRBJ1-5	many	TGCGCCAGCAGCCGAGACAGGGGCAGCGATCAGCCCCAGCATTTT	CASSRDRGSDQPQHF
NA	TRBV7-8	TRBJ2-4	many	TGTGCCAGCAGCTTAGGACTAGGGGCGGTGGGGGATCAGTACTTC	CASSLGLGAVGDQYF
NA	TRBV20-1	TRBJ2-5	many	TGCAGCGCTGGCATCCCCGGTGAAGAGACCCAGTACTTC	CSAGIPGEETQYF
TRBD2	TRBV24-1	TRBJ2-5	many	TGTGCCACCAGTGATACCCTGGGGGGGAAGACCCAGTACTTC	CATSDTLGGKTQYF